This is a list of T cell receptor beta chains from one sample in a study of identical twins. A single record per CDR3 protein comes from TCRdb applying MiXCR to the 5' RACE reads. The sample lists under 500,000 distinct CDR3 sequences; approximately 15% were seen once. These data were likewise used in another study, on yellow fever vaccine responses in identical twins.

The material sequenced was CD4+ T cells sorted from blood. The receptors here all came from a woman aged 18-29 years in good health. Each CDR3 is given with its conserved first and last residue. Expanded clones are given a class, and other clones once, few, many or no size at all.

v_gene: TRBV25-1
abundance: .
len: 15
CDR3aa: CASSDRGKVNTEAFF

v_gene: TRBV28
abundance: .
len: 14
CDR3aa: CASSLAGINEKLFF

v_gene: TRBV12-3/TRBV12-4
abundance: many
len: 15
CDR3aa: CASSTGNSGANVLTF

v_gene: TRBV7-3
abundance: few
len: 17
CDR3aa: CASSLNPQLAGIGEQFF

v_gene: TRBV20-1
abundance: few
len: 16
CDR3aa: CSPQSSGPGRTGELFF

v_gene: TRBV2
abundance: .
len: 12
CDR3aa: CASRTDTYEQYF

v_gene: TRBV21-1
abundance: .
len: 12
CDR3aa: CASRGSQETQYF

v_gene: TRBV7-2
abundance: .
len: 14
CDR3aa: CASSFSRNGDTQYF

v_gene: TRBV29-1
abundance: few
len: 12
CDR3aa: CSVSQTSYEQYF

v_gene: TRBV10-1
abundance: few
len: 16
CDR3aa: CASLWTRAILTDTQYF

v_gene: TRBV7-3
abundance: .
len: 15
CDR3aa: CASSLNAGPTYEQYF

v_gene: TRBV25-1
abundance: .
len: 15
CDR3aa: CASSERGVNKETQYF

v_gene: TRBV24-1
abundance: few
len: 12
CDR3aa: CATSDGGSPLHF

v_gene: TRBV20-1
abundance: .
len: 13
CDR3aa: CSAPGQGENEQFF

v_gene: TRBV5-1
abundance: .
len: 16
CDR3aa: CASSLDAGGSTDTQYF

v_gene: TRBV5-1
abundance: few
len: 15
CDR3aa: CASSSGSLGSYEQYF

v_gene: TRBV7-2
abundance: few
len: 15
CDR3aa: CASSRQSTNTGELFF

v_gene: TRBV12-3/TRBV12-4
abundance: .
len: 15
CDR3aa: CASSSTSGGTGELFF

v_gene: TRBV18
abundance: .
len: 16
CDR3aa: CASSPDSGGLYNEQFF

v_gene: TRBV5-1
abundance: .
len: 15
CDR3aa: CASSLPWGFYNEQFF

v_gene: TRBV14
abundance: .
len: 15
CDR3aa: CASSQGRVPPYEQYF

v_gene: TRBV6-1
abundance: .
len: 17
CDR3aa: CASSRRRDVFKSDTQYF

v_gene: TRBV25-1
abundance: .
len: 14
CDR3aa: CARPAWTGHTEAFF

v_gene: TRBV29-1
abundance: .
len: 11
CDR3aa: CSVVSGYGYTF

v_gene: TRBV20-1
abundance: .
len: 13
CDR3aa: CSARDFSYNEQFF

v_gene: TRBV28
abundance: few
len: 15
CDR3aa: CASSPSLAGVGEQFF

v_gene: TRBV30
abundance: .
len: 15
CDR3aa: CAWSVDGIGTDTQYF

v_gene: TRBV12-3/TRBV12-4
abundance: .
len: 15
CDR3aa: CASSLRGGASYEQYF

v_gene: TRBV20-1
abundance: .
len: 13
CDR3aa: CSLTAGGTDTQYF

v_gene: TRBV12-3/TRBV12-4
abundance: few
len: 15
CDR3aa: CASSSPGLAVDEQFF

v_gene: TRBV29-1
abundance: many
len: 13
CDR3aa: CSGTAGLGGEQYF

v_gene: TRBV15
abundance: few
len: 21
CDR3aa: CATSRDVQRWGIPHSGNTIYF

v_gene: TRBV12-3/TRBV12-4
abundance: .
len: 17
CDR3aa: CASSLYTGRGFNYGYTF

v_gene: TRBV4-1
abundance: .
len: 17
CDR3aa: CASSQVTALAGSNEQFF

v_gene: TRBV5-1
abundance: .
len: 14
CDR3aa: CASSWGQPNTEAFF

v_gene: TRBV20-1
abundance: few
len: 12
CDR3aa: CSASPMGNEQFF

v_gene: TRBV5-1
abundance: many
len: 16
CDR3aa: CASSRVPGTGLYEQYF